The sequence of this T cell receptor (beta chain) was determined in a study of shared clonotypes between healthy human individuals. Profiling relied on immunoSEQ multiplex PCR, and the TCRdb table lists in-frame clones only, not all of them. The profile shows approximately 2.1 million clones, about 92% of them singletons. From germline, CDR1 is SGHNT and CDR2 YYREEE (reference sequence). V was clipped by 4 bases and J by 1 base, with 11 bases between them. This CDR3 comprises 14 residues. The sequenced sample was naive CD4+ T cells from PBMCs. Subset defined: CD45RA+ positively selected. The chain joins TRBV5-4 to TRBJ2-5; possible D gene TRBD2, 6 bases. The receptor comes from a man aged 18-30 years in good health. Some clones in this sample may be carry-over from other donors' samples. The CDR3 here is CASSAGLFQETQYF. As DNA, the CDR3 is TGTGCCAGCAGCGCCGGACTATTCCAAGAGACCCAGTACTTC.